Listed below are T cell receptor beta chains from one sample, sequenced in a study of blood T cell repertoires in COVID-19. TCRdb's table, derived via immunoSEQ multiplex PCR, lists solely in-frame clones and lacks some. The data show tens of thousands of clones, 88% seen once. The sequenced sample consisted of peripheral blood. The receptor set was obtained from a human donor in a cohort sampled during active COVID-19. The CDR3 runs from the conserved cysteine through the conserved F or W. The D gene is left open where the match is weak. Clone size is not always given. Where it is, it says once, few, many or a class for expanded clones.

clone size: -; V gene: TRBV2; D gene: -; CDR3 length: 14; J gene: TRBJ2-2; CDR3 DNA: TGTGCCAGCAGTGTAACTAGAGGCCCCGGGGAGCTGTTTTTT; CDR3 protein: CASSVTRGPGELFF
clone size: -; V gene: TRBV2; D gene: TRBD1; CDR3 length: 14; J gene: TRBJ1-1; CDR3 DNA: TGTGCCAGCAGTGAAATCGGACAGGGTAATGAAGCTTTCTTT; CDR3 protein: CASSEIGQGNEAFF
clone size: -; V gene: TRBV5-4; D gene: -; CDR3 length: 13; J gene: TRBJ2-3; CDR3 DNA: TGTGCCAGCACTAGGTTGGGCACAGATACGCAGTATTTT; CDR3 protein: CASTRLGTDTQYF
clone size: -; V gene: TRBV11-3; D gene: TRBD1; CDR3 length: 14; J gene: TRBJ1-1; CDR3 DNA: TGTGCCAGCAGCCCGGGACAGGGCCGGGCTGAAGCTTTCTTT; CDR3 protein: CASSPGQGRAEAFF
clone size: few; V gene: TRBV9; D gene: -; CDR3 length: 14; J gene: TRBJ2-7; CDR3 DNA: TGTGCCAGCAGCGCCTGGGGGGATTCCTACGAGCAGTACTTC; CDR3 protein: CASSAWGDSYEQYF
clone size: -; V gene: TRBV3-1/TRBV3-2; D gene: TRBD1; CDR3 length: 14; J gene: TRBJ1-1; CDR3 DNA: TGTGCCAGCAGCCGGGACAGGGGGAACACTGAAGCTTTCTTT; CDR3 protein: CASSRDRGNTEAFF
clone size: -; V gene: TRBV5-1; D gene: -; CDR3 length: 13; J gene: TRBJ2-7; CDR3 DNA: TGCGCCAGCAGCACCGGCGACACTTACGAGCAGTACTTC; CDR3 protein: CASSTGDTYEQYF
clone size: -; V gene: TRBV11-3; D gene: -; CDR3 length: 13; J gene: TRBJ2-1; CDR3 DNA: TGTGCCAGCAGCTCTGGAGTCCGGAATGAGCAGTTCTTC; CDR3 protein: CASSSGVRNEQFF
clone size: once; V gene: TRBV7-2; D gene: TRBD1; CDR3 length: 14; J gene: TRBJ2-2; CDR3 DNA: TGTGCCAGCAGCTTGGACAGGGACTCCACAAAGCTGTTTTTT; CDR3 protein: CASSLDRDSTKLFF
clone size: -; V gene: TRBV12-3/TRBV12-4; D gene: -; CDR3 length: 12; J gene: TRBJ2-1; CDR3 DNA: TGTGCCAGCAGTGACACCTACAATGAGCAGTTCTTC; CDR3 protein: CASSDTYNEQFF
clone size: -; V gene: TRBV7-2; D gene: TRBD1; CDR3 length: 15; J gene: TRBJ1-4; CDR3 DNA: TGTGCCAGCAGTCTGGACAGGGGGATACCCGAAAAACTGTTTTTT; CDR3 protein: CASSLDRGIPEKLFF
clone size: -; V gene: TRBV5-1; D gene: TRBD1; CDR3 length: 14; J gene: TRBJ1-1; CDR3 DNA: TGCGCCAGCGGATACGGACAGGGTAACACTGAAGCTTTCTTT; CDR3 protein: CASGYGQGNTEAFF
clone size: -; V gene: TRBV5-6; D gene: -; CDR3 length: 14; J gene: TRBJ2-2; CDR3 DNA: TGTGCCAGCAGCTTGGTTGCAGGCACCGGGGAGCTGTTTTTT; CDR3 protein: CASSLVAGTGELFF
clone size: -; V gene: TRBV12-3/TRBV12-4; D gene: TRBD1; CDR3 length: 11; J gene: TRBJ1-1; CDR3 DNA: TGTGCCAGCAGTTTCGACAGGGTGGATTTCTTT; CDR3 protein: CASSFDRVDFF